This is a list of T cell receptor beta chains from one sample in a study of CD8 T cells in ankylosing spondylitis. A single record per CDR3 protein comes from TCRdb applying MiXCR to the 5' RACE reads. This table holds about 460,000 distinct CDR3 sequences, about 5.4% found once. The sample comprised blood, either unsorted or a sorted T cell fraction (not recorded which). The receptors were gathered from a male donor with ankylosing spondylitis. Both conserved end residues are part of each CDR3. Fields, in order: J gene, D gene, V gene, clone size, CDR3 protein, CDR3 DNA. The D gene is left open where the match is weak. Not every row has a clone size; where given, it reads once, few, many or a size class.

TRBJ1-5,NA,TRBV20-1,many,CSARKEEAQHF,TGCAGTGCTAGAAAGGAAGAAGCCCAGCATTTT
TRBJ2-3,TRBD2,TRBV14,few,CASSQARLAEYTDTQYF,TGTGCCAGCAGCCAAGCTCGACTAGCGGAATACACAGATACGCAGTATTTT
TRBJ2-3,NA,TRBV7-2,many,CASKGRGTDTQYF,TGTGCCAGTAAGGGTCGTGGCACAGATACGCAGTATTTT
TRBJ2-1,TRBD2,TRBV20-1,many,CSASGRGEQFF,TGCAGTGCTAGCGGGAGGGGCGAGCAGTTCTTC
TRBJ1-2,NA,TRBV4-3,many,CASSQDILGGEYGYTF,TGCGCCAGCAGCCAAGATATCCTCGGGGGGGAATATGGCTACACCTTC
TRBJ1-2,TRBD1,TRBV2,NA,CASSASGTVYGYTF,TGTGCCAGCAGCGCCTCCGGGACAGTCTATGGCTACACCTTC
TRBJ2-4,NA,TRBV12-3/TRBV12-4,many,CASSSNRPLGDKNIQYF,TGTGCCAGCAGTTCGAACAGACCCCTAGGTGACAAAAACATTCAGTACTTC
TRBJ2-7,NA,TRBV20-1,many,CSARDPALASVYEQYF,TGCAGTGCTAGAGATCCCGCTCTAGCCTCGGTCTACGAGCAGTACTTC
TRBJ2-1,NA,TRBV24-1,many,CATSDSDRGRSSGEQFF,TGTGCCACCAGTGACTCGGACCGCGGCAGGTCGTCCGGTGAGCAGTTCTTC
TRBJ2-3,NA,TRBV7-2,many,CASSLGGITDTQYF,TGTGCCAGCAGCTTAGGGGGAATCACAGATACGCAGTATTTT
TRBJ2-3,NA,TRBV5-1,many,CASSLRGADTDTQYF,TGCGCCAGCAGCTTGCGGGGGGCCGACACAGATACGCAGTATTTT
TRBJ1-1,NA,TRBV6-5,many,CASSYDRNTEAFF,TGTGCCAGCAGTTACGACAGGAACACTGAAGCTTTCTTT
TRBJ2-7,NA,TRBV20-1,many,CSAPDGASQYF,TGCAGTGCCCCCGATGGGGCTAGCCAGTACTTC
TRBJ2-7,NA,TRBV7-9,many,CASSLETPSHEQYF,TGTGCCAGCAGCTTAGAAACACCAAGCCACGAGCAGTACTTC
TRBJ1-1,NA,TRBV6-2/TRBV6-3,many,CASSSDRINTEAFF,TGTGCCAGCAGCAGTGACAGAATTAACACTGAAGCTTTCTTT
TRBJ2-5,NA,TRBV2,NA,CASSDLLGGLEETQYF,TGTGCCAGCAGTGACTTACTAGGAGGGTTAGAAGAGACCCAGTACTTC
TRBJ2-5,NA,TRBV20-1,many,CSASGQRETQYF,TGCAGTGCTAGTGGGCAGAGAGAGACCCAGTACTTC
TRBJ2-1,NA,TRBV14,few,CASSHRNYNEQFF,TGTGCCAGCAGCCATCGGAACTACAATGAGCAGTTCTTC
TRBJ2-5,NA,TRBV7-7,NA,CASSFRPPRPQETQYF,TGTGCTAGCAGCTTTAGACCTCCTCGTCCCCAAGAGACCCAGTACTTC
TRBJ2-3,NA,TRBV5-1,many,CASTSSPDTQYF,TGCGCCAGCACTTCTAGCCCCGATACGCAGTATTTT
TRBJ2-5,TRBD2,TRBV5-1,many,CASSWRSGEGERETQYF,TGCGCCAGCAGCTGGAGGAGTGGGGAGGGTGAAAGAGAGACCCAGTACTTC